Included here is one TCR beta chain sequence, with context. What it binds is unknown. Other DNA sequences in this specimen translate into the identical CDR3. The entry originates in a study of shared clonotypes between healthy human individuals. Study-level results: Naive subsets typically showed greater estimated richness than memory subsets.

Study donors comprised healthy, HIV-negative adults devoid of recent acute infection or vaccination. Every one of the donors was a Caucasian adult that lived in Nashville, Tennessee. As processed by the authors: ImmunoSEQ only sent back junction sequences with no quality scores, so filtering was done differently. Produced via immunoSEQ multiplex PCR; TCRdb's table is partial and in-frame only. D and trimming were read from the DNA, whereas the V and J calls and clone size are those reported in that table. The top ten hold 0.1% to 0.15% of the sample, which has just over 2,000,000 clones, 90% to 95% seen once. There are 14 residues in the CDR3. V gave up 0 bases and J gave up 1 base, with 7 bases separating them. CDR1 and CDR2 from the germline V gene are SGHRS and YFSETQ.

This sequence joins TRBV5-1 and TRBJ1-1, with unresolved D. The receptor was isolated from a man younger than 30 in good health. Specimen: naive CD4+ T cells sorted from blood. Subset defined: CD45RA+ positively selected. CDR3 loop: CASSLERANTEAFF. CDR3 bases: TGCGCCAGCAGCTTGGAGAGAGCGAACACTGAAGCTTTCTTT.